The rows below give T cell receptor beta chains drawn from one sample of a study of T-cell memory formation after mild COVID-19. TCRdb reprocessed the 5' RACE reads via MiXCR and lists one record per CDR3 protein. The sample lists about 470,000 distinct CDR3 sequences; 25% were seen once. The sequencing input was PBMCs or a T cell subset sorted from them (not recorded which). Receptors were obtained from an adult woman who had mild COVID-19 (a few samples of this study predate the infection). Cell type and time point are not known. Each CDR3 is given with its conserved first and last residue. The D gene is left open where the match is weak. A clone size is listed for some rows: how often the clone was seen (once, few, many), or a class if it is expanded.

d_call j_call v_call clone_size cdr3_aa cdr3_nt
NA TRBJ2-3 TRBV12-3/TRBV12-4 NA CASRRDHTDTQYF TGTGCCAGCAGAAGGGACCATACAGATACGCAGTATTTT
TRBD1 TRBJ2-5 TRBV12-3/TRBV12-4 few CASSVEGQGDETQYF TGTGCCAGCAGTGTAGAGGGACAGGGGGATGAGACCCAGTACTTC
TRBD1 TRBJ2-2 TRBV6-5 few CASSRTGKTGELFF TGTGCCAGCAGTAGGACAGGGAAGACCGGGGAGCTGTTTTTT
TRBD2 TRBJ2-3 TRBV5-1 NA CASSHHGTSGAVSTDTQYF TGCGCCAGCAGCCACCACGGGACTAGCGGGGCGGTTAGCACAGATACGCAGTATTTT
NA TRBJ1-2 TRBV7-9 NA CASSEGIYGYTF TGTGCCAGCAGCGAAGGAATCTATGGCTACACCTTC
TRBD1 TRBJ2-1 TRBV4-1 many CASSQQQGKGHNEQFF TGCGCCAGCAGCCAACAACAGGGGAAGGGTCACAATGAGCAGTTCTTC
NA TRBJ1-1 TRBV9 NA CASSVGNTGLGTEAFF TGTGCCAGCAGCGTAGGCAACACAGGGTTGGGCACTGAAGCTTTCTTT
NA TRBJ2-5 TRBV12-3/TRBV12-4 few CASSRVAGGEETQYF TGTGCCAGCAGTCGAGTGGCCGGGGGAGAAGAGACCCAGTACTTC
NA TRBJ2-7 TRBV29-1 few CSVDRDGEQYF TGCAGCGTTGACAGGGACGGGGAGCAGTACTTC
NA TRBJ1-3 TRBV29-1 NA CSAGTGTGNTIYF TGCAGCGCGGGAACAGGGACTGGAAACACCATATATTTT
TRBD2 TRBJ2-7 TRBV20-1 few CSASLGGRWYEQYF TGCAGTGCTAGTTTGGGCGGGAGGTGGTACGAGCAGTACTTC
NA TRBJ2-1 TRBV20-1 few CSARGFSGVEQFF TGCAGTGCTAGAGGGTTTAGCGGCGTTGAGCAGTTCTTC
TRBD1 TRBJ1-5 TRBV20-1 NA CSARSGQGHQPQHF TGCAGTGCTAGGAGCGGACAGGGACATCAGCCCCAGCATTTT
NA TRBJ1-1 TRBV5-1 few CASSLGPGMGGNTEAFF TGCGCCAGCAGCTTGGGGCCTGGGATGGGGGGAAACACTGAAGCTTTCTTT
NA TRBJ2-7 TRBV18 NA CASSPHAHLEQYF TGTGCCAGCTCACCACATGCCCATCTCGAGCAGTACTTC
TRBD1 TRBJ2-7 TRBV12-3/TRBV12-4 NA CASSPLRGTAPNEQYF TGTGCCAGCAGTCCTCTAAGGGGGACAGCCCCTAACGAGCAGTACTTC
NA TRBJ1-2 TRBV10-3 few CAISGQGADYGYTF TGTGCCATCAGTGGCCAGGGCGCTGACTATGGCTACACCTTC
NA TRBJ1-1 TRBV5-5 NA CASSSKTDGNTEAFF TGTGCCAGCAGCTCTAAGACGGACGGGAACACTGAAGCTTTCTTT
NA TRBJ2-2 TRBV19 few CASSIEETVNTGELFF TGTGCCAGTAGTATAGAGGAGACGGTTAACACCGGGGAGCTGTTTTTT
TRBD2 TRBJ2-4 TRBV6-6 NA CASRHSLAGVERWYF TGTGCCAGCAGGCACTCACTAGCGGGGGTAGAAAGGTGGTACTTC
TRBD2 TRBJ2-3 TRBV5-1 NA CASSLGGLAGGDTQYF TGCGCCAGCAGCTTGGGAGGACTAGCGGGGGGAGATACGCAGTATTTT
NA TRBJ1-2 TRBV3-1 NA CASSQGRGTYYGYTF TGTGCCAGCAGCCAAGGCAGGGGCACATACTATGGCTACACCTTC
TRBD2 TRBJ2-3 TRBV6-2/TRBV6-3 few CASSYFLAGAGTDTQYF TGTGCCAGCAGTTACTTTCTAGCGGGGGCAGGCACAGATACGCAGTATTTT
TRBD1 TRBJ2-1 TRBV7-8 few CASSLATGVNEQFF TGTGCCAGCAGCTTAGCTACAGGGGTCAATGAGCAGTTCTTC
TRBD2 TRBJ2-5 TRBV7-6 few CASSLEAIAGVGPQETQYF TGTGCCAGCAGCCTGGAGGCTATAGCGGGAGTGGGGCCTCAAGAGACCCAGTACTTC
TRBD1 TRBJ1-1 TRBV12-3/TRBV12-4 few CASDRGPSTEAFF TGTGCCAGTGACAGGGGGCCGAGCACTGAAGCTTTCTTT
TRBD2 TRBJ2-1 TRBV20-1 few CSATTTAGTRMGNEQFF TGCAGTGCTACGACAACGGCCGGGACTAGGATGGGGAATGAGCAGTTCTTC
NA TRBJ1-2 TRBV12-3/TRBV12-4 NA CASSFRENYGYTF TGTGCCAGCAGTTTTCGAGAAAACTATGGCTACACCTTC